This T cell receptor beta chain was profiled in a study of cytomegalovirus exposure and HLA in healthy donors (dated 2017 in TCRdb). Notes on the research overall: According to an earlier analysis of several hundred of the donors, about 170 million T cells yielded 90 million to 140 million unique TCR beta sequences and around 280 Gb of sequence data. Around 300 gigabases of sequencing data and 70 million to 100 million unique TCR sequences were included in an early release covering 550 to 800 HLA-typed donors. Of the 300 to 450 genotyped donors, 65% to 90% were placed in the genetic ancestry cluster associated with self-reported Caucasian donors. The study aimed to test whether cataloging public T cell receptors could reveal signatures of past pathogen exposure. The study used immunosequencing to profile the T cell repertoires of several hundred subjects and linked those repertoires to cytomegalovirus serostatus. In addition to the first cohort of around 670 subjects, a separate validation cohort of 120 different subjects was used. To predict cytomegalovirus infection status, the study brought together high-throughput TCR immunosequencing, statistical association of individual TCRs with disease status, and machine learning. A later analysis re-examined previously published TCR beta repertoires from about 700 donors and added high-resolution HLA genotyping to investigate patterns of TCR occurrence. Rather than using new phenotypic data, the later analysis identified candidate immune exposures from TCR beta sequences and from how often those sequences occurred across donors. An earlier analysis of approximately 640 of the donors applied high-throughput TCR beta sequencing to assess whether each TCR beta V gene segment acted as functional or pseudogenic. Donor age, sex, ethnicity and CMV serostatus were compiled together with the repertoire data. A later genetic analysis took genome-wide SNP genotypes for about three fifths of the roughly 670 donors and used that subset as a discovery cohort. Every discovery cohort repertoire had been produced on one sequencing platform. HLA typing covered class I and class II loci at four-digit resolution. Typing coverage varied by locus: roughly 629-630 donors for A, B, C, DRB1 and DQB1; roughly 500 for DQA1; over 600 for DPA1; approximately 450 for DPB1. Roughly 5 DR-DQ haplotypes were treated as single units for association and clustering because of strong linkage in the cohort. Among roughly 370 genotyped donors of the cohort, an average of approximately 240,000 unique TCR beta nucleotide sequences were sequenced per donor, roughly 20% of them non-productive.

About this clone itself: Its antigen remains undetermined. No base-level quality is on record; no much larger clone is a single base apart. Within the sample, other DNA sequences also encode this same CDR3.

Libraries were made using the immunoSEQ multiplex PCR assay. The multiplex PCR relied on a mix of 60 forward primers for TCR Vbeta segments and 13 reverse primers for TCR Jbeta segments. Amplification of the CDR3 region of rearranged TCR beta genes was performed with a multiplex PCR assay on genomic DNA. The amplified TCR beta libraries were sequenced on the Illumina HiSeq System as 87-base-pair reads. Regarding the original processing steps: In a later analysis, some 80 million unique TCR beta chains were counted across the roughly 700 repertoires, and about 9.9 million of these chains were shared by at least two donors. Raw reads were error-corrected and collapsed into unique sequences with a nearest-neighbor algorithm that merged closely related sequences to remove PCR and sequencing errors. To assign V, D and J gene segments, CDR3 sequences were aligned to IMGT reference sequences. For a sequence to be retained, a match of at least six nucleotides to both a V gene segment and a J gene segment was required. Rearrangements were called productive when the CDR3 lacked stop codons and stayed in frame with V and J; all others were non-productive. CDR3 was defined by IMGT convention, running from the second conserved V-encoded cysteine to the conserved J-encoded phenylalanine. Sequences without an unambiguous match to a single V gene segment were excluded from the earlier analysis of about 640 of the donors. In an earlier analysis of approximately 590 of the donors, a V segment was called functional when productive rearrangements were above 56.7%, and segregating when the standard deviation between donors exceeded 5%. A statistical classification framework was built to diagnose cytomegalovirus status from the catalog of TCR beta chain sequences. In a later analysis, V and J genes were assigned by comparing TCR nucleotide sequences against IMGT/GENE-DB human TR gene sequences. Using the TCRdist pipeline, a later analysis assigned CDR3 sequences along with most-parsimonious VDJ recombination scenarios. In a later analysis, every TCR beta chain was defined by the combination of its CDR3 amino acid sequence and its V-gene family, and reads without a unique V-gene family were dropped. To address suspected cross-contamination and a sequencing artifact, a later analysis removed several hundred highly shared, low-generation-probability nucleotide sequences. In a later analysis, a clonal expansion index was calculated for each public chain from normalized within-repertoire ranks of inferred template counts. In a later analysis, generation probabilities were computed using a VDJ recombination model fitted to out-of-frame rearrangements, and the results were checked against IGoR. In a later analysis, TCR-TCR, TCR-HLA and TCR-CMV co-occurrence was scored with hypergeometric tests, and a repertoire-size bias correction was applied to TCR pairs. A later analysis estimated false discovery rates by permuting HLA or CMV assignments 20 times. A later analysis grouped co-occurring TCRs with DBSCAN, adding TCRdist sequence similarity when clustering within HLA-allele-positive subsets. Repertoires with fewer than 30,000 or more than 120,000 public chains, plus five repertoires with anomalous nucleotide sharing, were excluded from co-occurrence clustering. Sourced from immuneACCESS, this table was stored by TCRdb with only in-frame sequences that have V and J called. A share of the clones is absent; for the studies checked, an unresolved V gene accounts for under half, and the remainder has no known explanation. V, J and clone size are those of that table, while D and trimming were read from the DNA. The sample yields approximately 90,000 clones; approximately 57% were counted once. Around 6.6% of the sample goes to the ten largest clones.

The germline V end is reduced by 4 bases and the J end by 3 bases; junction bases left unmatched: 5. The CDR3 numbers 14 residues from cysteine through phenylalanine. The sequence is cut down to CDR3 DNA, 42 bases in frame from base 1. CDR1 and CDR2, per the germline V gene (reference sequence), are LNHDA and SQIVND. What the study reported, not specific to this receptor: A later analysis found that HLA-associated TCR beta chains were more clonally expanded and had lower generation probabilities than equally common non-associated chains. In both the original and validation cohorts, the classifier was reported to diagnose cytomegalovirus status with high specificity and sensitivity. According to a later analysis, most CMV-associated TCR beta chains appeared to be HLA-restricted, and the HLA associations seemed to be driven largely by CMV exposure. Broadly in line with IMGT annotations, most TCR beta V segments showed up in productive rearrangements about 90% or about 30% of the time in an earlier analysis of 587 of the donors. In a later genetic analysis, fewer N-insertions in productive TCRs were reported among donors in an Asian-associated ancestry cluster than the roughly 710-donor mean. Because HLA typing was unavailable for some donors at each locus, only the typed subset was used in association tests. Linkage disequilibrium might explain the correlated functional status among segregating V segments, but an unknown experimental factor could not be excluded. A further reported finding was that TCR beta sequences accurately predicted the HLA-A and HLA-B alleles for most subjects in the first cohort. The 87-base-pair reads could not distinguish some IMGT-functional V segments, including TRBV6-2 and TRBV6-3, so those segments were excluded. According to a later analysis, parvovirus B19, influenza, CMV and Epstein-Barr virus appeared linked to several top co-occurrence clusters. A total of 150 or so TCR beta chains were listed by the study as associated with cytomegalovirus. In a later analysis, 16,951 TCR beta sequences were associated with specific HLA alleles at a false discovery rate of 0.05. Only TCR beta chains were sequenced in this cohort, and the absence of alpha or paired-chain data limited detectable features. The only immune exposure information available for the cohort was CMV serostatus. In a later analysis, the rate of TCR association differed among HLA loci, with DRB1 alleles having the most associated TCRs and HLA-C alleles having the fewest. In a later genetic analysis, a missense DCLRE1C variant was associated with V-gene and J-gene trimming of TCR beta chains, and the association was replicated in an independent cohort. In vitro tests confirmed that a few of the cytomegalovirus-associated TCR beta chains recognize cytomegalovirus antigens. Because counts were too low, some 17 rarely observed V segments, including chromosome 9 orphons, were excluded from the earlier analysis of under 650 of the donors. The authors suggested that the approach could potentially be extended to other disease states and immunological phenotypes. Across donors, most TCR sequences were observed very rarely, whereas some public TCRs were present in many individuals. Presence/absence analyses assumed roughly uniform sequencing depth across donors, an assumption that may not hold. A cluster of highly shared sequence variants was judged likely to be a technical artifact of the sequencing pipeline. When HLA alleles, especially DR and DQ, strongly co-occurred, attributing TCR associations to individual alleles was difficult.

In total, about 650 healthy bone marrow donors made up the cohort. At the time of sampling, all cohort members were nominally healthy, though unrecorded immune exposures were likely present. The donor was CMV seronegative and belonged to the group of roughly 330 seronegative cohort members. Each donor provided a peripheral blood sample, and peripheral blood mononuclear cells were used for TCR beta sequencing. Genomic DNA was extracted from the blood cell samples with the Qiagen DNeasy Blood Extraction Kit. Recombination joined TRBV19 with TRBJ1-1, with TRBD1 matching 7 junction bases. Sequenced input: PBMCs. The receptor was isolated from a woman aged 25 to 39 in good health and CMV-seronegative. The sequence in DNA is TGTGCCAGTAGTACTCGACAGGGACACACTGAAGCTTTCTTT. Translated, it reads CASSTRQGHTEAFF.